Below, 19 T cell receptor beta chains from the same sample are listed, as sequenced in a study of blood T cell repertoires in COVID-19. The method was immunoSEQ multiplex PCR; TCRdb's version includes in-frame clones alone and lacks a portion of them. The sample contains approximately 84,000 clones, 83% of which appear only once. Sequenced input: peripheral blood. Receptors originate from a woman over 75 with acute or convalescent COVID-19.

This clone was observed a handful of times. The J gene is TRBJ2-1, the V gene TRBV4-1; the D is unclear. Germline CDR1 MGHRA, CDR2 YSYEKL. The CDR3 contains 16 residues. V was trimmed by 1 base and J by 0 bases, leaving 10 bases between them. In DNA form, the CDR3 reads TGCGCCAGCAGCCAAGTAGACATACTCTCCTACAATGAGCAGTTCTTC. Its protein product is CASSQVDILSYNEQFF.

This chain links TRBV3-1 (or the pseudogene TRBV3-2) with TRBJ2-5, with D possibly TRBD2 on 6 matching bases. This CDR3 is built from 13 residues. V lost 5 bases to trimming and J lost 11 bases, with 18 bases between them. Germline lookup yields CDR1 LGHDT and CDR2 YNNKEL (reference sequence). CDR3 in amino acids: CASSGGGTQIQYF. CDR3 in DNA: TGTGCCAGCAGCGGGGGAGGAACCCAGATTCAGTACTTC.

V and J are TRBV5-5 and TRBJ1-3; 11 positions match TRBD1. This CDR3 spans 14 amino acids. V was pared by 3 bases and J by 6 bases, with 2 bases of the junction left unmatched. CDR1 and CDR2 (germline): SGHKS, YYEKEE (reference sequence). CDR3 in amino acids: CASSWGQGENTIYF. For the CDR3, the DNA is TGTGCCAGCAGCTGGGGACAGGGGGAAAACACCATATATTTT.

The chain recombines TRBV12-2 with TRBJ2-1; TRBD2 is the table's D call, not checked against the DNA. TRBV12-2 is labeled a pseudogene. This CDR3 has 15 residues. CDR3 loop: CASRLGGIGYNEQFF. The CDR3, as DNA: TGTGCAAGTCGCTTAGGAGGGATCGGCTACAATGAGCAGTTCTTC.

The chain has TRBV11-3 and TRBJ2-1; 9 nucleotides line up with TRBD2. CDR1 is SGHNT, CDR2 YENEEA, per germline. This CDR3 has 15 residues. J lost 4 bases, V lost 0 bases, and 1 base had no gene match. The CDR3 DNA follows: TGTGCCAGCAGCTTAGATCTAGCGGGGTACAATGAGCAGTTCTTC. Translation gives CASSLDLAGYNEQFF. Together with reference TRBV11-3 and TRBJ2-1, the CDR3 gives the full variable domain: EAGVVQSPRYKIIEKKQPVAFWCNPISGHNTLYWYLQNLGQGPELLIRYENEEAVDDSQLPKDRFSAERLKGVDSTLKIQPAELGDSAVYLCASSLDLAGYNEQFFGPGTRLTVL.

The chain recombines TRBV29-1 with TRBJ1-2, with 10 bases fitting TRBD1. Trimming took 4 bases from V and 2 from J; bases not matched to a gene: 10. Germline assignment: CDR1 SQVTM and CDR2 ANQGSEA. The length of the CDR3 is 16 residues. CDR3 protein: CSVADRGYPTNYGYTF. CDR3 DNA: TGCAGCGTTGCGGACAGGGGGTACCCTACGAACTATGGCTACACCTTC.

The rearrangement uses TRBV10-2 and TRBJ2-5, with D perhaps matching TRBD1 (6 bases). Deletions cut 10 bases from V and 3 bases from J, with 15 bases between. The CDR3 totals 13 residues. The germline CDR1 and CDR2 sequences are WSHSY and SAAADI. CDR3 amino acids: CATSLDRKETQYF. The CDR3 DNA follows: TGCGCCACCTCCTTGGACAGAAAAGAGACCCAGTACTTC.

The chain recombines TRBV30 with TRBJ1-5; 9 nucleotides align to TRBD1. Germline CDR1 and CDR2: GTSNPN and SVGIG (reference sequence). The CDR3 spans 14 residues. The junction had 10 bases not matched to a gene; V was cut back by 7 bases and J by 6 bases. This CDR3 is CAYTGQGYSQPQHF. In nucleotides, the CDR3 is TGTGCCTATACGGGACAGGGTTATTCTCAGCCCCAGCATTTT.

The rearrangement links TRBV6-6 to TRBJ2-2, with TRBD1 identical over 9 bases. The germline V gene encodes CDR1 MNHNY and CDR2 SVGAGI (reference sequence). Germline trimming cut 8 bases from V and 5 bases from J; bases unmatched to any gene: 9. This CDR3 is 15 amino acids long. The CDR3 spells CASGTQGARTGELFF. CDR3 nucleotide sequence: TGTGCCAGCGGAACACAGGGGGCGAGGACCGGGGAGCTGTTTTTT.

CDR3 amino acids: CASSREGTDTQYF. The CDR3 coding sequence is TGCGCCAGCAGCCGGGAGGGCACAGATACGCAGTATTTT. This chain joins TRBV5-1 and TRBJ2-3; 7 bases fit TRBD2. The length of the CDR3 is 13 residues. The ends lost 4 bases at V and 1 base at J; junction bases unmatched: 0. Germline V gene sequence: CDR1 SGHRS, CDR2 YFSETQ. The full variable domain, with the rest looked up from reference TRBV5-1 and TRBJ2-3, is KAGVTQTPRYLIKTRGQQVTLSCSPISGHRSVSWYQQTPGQGLQFLFEYFSETQRNKGNFPGRFSGRQFSNSRSEMNVSTLELGDSALYLCASSREGTDTQYFGPGTRLTVL.

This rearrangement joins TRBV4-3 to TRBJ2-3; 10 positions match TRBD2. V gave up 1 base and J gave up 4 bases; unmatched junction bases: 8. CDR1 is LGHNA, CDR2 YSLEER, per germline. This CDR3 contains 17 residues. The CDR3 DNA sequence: TGCGCCAGCAGCCAAGGAGTGGGGCTAGCGGGAGCAGATACGCAGTATTTT. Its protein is CASSQGVGLAGADTQYF.

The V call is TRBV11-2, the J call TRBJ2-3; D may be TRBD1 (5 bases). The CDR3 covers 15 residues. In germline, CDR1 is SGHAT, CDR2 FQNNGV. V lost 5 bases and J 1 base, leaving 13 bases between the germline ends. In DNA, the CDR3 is TGTGCCAGCAGCCCCACTCTAGGGGGCACAGATACGCAGTATTTT. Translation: CASSPTLGGTDTQYF.

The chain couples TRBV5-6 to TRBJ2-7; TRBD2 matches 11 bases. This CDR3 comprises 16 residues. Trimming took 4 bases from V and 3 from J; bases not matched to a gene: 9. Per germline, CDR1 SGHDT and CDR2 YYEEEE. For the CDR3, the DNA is TGTGCCAGCAGCAGGATGGGACTAGCGGCTAACTACGAGCAGTACTTC. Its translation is CASSRMGLAANYEQYF.

The CDR3 sequence is CASSTTTEAFF. CDR3 sequence (DNA): TGTGCCAGCAGCACCACAACTGAAGCTTTCTTT. The chain is built from TRBV7-9 and TRBJ1-1, with unresolved D. CDR3 size: 11 residues. CDR1 is SEHNR and CDR2 is FQNEAQ in the germline V gene (reference sequence). V dropped 5 bases and J dropped 5 bases, with 6 bases sitting between them. The whole variable domain, remainder taken from reference TRBV7-9 and TRBJ1-1, is DTGVSQNPRHKITKRGQNVTFRCDPISEHNRLYWYRQTLGQGPEFLTYFQNEAQLEKSRLLSDRFSAERPKGSFSTLEIQRTEQGDSAMYLCASSTTTEAFFGQGTRLTVV.

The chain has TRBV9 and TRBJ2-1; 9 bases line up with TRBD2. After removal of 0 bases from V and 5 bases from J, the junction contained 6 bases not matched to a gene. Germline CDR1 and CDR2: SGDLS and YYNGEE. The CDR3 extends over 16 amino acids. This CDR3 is CASSVAGLASHNEQFF. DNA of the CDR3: TGTGCCAGCAGCGTAGCTGGACTAGCGTCCCACAATGAGCAGTTCTTC.

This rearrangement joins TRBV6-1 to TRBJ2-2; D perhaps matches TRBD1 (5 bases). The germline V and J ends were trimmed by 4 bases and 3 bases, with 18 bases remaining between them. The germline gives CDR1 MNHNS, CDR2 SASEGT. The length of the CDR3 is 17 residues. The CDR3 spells CASSAYPPLTDTGELFF. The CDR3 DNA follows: TGTGCCAGCAGTGCATACCCCCCTTTGACAGACACCGGGGAGCTGTTTTTT.

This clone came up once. CDR3: CASTPGGRADNEQFF. CDR3 bases: TGTGCCAGCACCCCTGGAGGGCGGGCAGACAATGAGCAGTTCTTC. The rearrangement links TRBV11-3 to TRBJ2-1; weak D call: TRBD2 (6 bases). V was trimmed by 7 bases and J by 5 bases, leaving 18 bases between them. CDR3 size: 15 residues. Germline values: CDR1 SGHNT, CDR2 YENEEA.

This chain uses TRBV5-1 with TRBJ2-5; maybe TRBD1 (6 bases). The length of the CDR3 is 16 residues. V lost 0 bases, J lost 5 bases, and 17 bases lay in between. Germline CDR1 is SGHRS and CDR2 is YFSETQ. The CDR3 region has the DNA TGCGCCAGCAGCTTGGGCGGCGGACCGAGGGGGGAGACCCAGTACTTC. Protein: CASSLGGGPRGETQYF.

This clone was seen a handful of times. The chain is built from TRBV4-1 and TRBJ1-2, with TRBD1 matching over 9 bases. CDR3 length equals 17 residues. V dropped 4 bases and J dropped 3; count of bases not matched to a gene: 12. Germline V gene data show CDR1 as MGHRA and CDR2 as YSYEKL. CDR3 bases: TGCGCCAGCAGCCCAGATTTCCTTACAGGGGGCGACTATGGCTACACCTTC. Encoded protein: CASSPDFLTGGDYGYTF.